This TCR beta chain was found in a study of blood T cell repertoires in COVID-19. The CDR3 has 17 residues. The germline V gene has CDR1 LGHNA and CDR2 YNFKEQ. V lost 1 base and J lost 2, with 15 bases in between. The protocol was immunoSEQ multiplex PCR, while the TCRdb copy is restricted to in-frame clones and leaves out a portion. The sample lists around 60,000 clones, approximately 88% seen once, with approximately 16% in the top ten. This sequence originates from a man in his sixties with COVID-19, enrolled during active disease. This chain links TRBV4-2 with TRBJ1-5, with TRBD1 as a possible D gene (6 bases). What was sequenced was peripheral blood. In DNA form, the CDR3 reads TGTGCCAGCAGCCAAGCATTGGGGGCCGGGGGCAATCAGCCCCAGCATTTT. Translated: CASSQALGAGGNQPQHF.